This T cell receptor (beta chain) was recovered during a study of blood T cell repertoires in COVID-19. Study-level background: Samples taken during acute and convalescent COVID-19 were collected in the United States, Italy and Spain.

This clone was observed a handful of times. Original analysis: Reference gene primer amplification gave estimated nucleated cell counts. Clones were sequenced by immunoSEQ multiplex PCR, and TCRdb holds only the in-frame ones, with some missing. The D gene and trimming were derived from the DNA, and the V and J assignments and clone size from that table. The table shows 85,000 to 100,000 clones, with about four fifths occurring only once. The germline V gene has CDR1 SGHTA and CDR2 FQGTGA. V was pared by 2 bases and J by 13 bases, with 3 bases of the junction left unmatched. There are 12 residues in the CDR3.

Sequences were obtained from peripheral blood. The receptor was isolated from a woman aged 80 or over with active or convalescent COVID-19. V and J are TRBV7-3 and TRBJ2-1; 9 nucleotides align to TRBD2. CDR3 DNA sequence: TGTGCCAGCAGCTTAGCGGGAGGGCCTCAGTTCTTC. This codes for CASSLAGGPQFF. The full variable domain, its missing parts supplied by reference TRBV7-3 and TRBJ2-1, is GAGVSQTPSNKVTEKGKYVELRCDPISGHTALYWYRQSLGQGPEFLIYFQGTGAADDSGLPNDRFFAVRPEGSVSTLKIQRTERGDSAVYLCASSLAGGPQFFGPGTRLTVL.